One and the same sample provided the 14 T cell receptor beta chains below, sequenced in a study of blood T cells in healthy people across ages. Sample-barcoded 5' priming and a J-beta primer mix drove a second PCR of 7 to 11 cycles. TCRdb reprocessed the 5' RACE reads via MiXCR and lists one record per CDR3 protein. Of about a million distinct CDR3 sequences detected, roughly half appear once; the ten largest clones hold 20% to 25%. Material: blood. These receptor sequences come from a woman aged 55-69 years in good health.

The chain recombines TRBV11-2 with TRBJ2-1, with TRBD2 matching 11 bases. This CDR3 contains 15 residues. From germline, CDR1 is SGHAT and CDR2 FQNNGV. Trimming removed 1 base from V and 14 bases from J; junction bases left unmatched: 10. CDR3 protein: CASSLASTSGTSEFF. The DNA for the CDR3 is TGTGCCAGCAGCTTAGCCTCGACTAGCGGGACCTCGGAGTTCTTC.

This clonotype has only a few counts. The rearrangement uses TRBV29-1 and TRBJ1-2; 10 bases are shared with TRBD1. The germline CDR1 and CDR2 sequences are SQVTM and ANQGSEA. This CDR3 region has 19 residues. The junction had 13 bases not matched to a gene; V was cut back by 0 bases and J by 0 bases. CDR3 DNA sequence: TGCAGCGTTGAAGATCTTCGGTACGGGACAGGGGCAACTAACTATGGCTACACCTTC. It yields the protein CSVEDLRYGTGATNYGYTF.

As to this clonotype: Since a much larger clone is just one base distant, this may be a read error. The chain joins TRBV12-3 or TRBV12-4 to TRBJ2-5, with D maybe TRBD1 (6 bases). V shed 5 bases and J shed 6 bases, with 16 bases lying between them. CDR3 length equals 14 residues. The CDR3 nucleotides are TGTGCCAGCAGTGTAAGTCAGGGGATAAAGACCCAGTACTTC. This codes for CASSVSQGIKTQYF.

This chain links TRBV9 with TRBJ2-5, with D perhaps matching TRBD1 (5 bases). Germline V CDR1 and CDR2: SGDLS, YYNGEE. The CDR3 sequence is 15 residues long. The V and J ends lost 3 bases and 1 base respectively, with 13 bases between them. The CDR3, as DNA: TGTGCCAGCAGCGCAATCGTGGGGCTCCAAGAGACCCAGTACTTC. Its protein is CASSAIVGLQETQYF. The whole variable domain, filled in from reference TRBV9 and TRBJ2-5, reads DSGVTQTPKHLITATGQRVTLRCSPRSGDLSVYWYQQSLDQGLQFLIQYYNGEERAKGNILERFSAQQFPDLHSELNLSSLELGDSALYFCASSAIVGLQETQYFGPGTRLLVL.

The chain links TRBV9 to TRBJ1-1; D is perhaps TRBD1 (5 bases). The CDR3 has 17 amino acids. Trimming removed 0 bases at V and 1 base at J, with 16 bases between. Germline assignment: CDR1 SGDLS and CDR2 YYNGEE. DNA for the CDR3: TGTGCCAGCAGCGTAGGAGCCGGGACCAAAGGGAACACTGAAGCTTTCTTT. Protein product: CASSVGAGTKGNTEAFF. Using reference TRBV9 and TRBJ1-1 for the parts outside the CDR3, the full variable domain is DSGVTQTPKHLITATGQRVTLRCSPRSGDLSVYWYQQSLDQGLQFLIQYYNGEERAKGNILERFSAQQFPDLHSELNLSSLELGDSALYFCASSVGAGTKGNTEAFFGQGTRLTVV.

A few counts support this clonotype. The J gene is TRBJ2-5, the V gene TRBV4-3; 12 bases map to TRBD2. CDR1 is LGHNA and CDR2 is YSLEER in the germline V gene. The CDR3 sequence is 15 residues long. V gave up 5 bases and J gave up 4 bases; unmatched junction bases: 5. The CDR3 nucleotides are TGCGCCAGCAGCGCCAGGACTAGCGGGGTAGAGACCCAGTACTTC. Translating it yields CASSARTSGVETQYF.

The chain combines TRBV27 with TRBJ2-7; 8 bases agree with TRBD2. This CDR3 has 16 amino acids. Germline-derived CDR1 and CDR2 are MNHEY and SMNVEV (reference sequence). The V gene end was trimmed by 5 bases and the J gene end by 5 bases; junction bases not matched to a gene: 14. The CDR3 region has the DNA TGTGCCAGCAGTCTCCGCGGGCCGGGAGGGGCCCACGAGCAGTACTTC. Translation gives CASSLRGPGGAHEQYF.

The chain recombines TRBV7-9 with TRBJ2-7; TRBD1 agrees at 7 bases. The germline CDR1 and CDR2 sequences are SEHNR and FQNEAQ (reference sequence). The CDR3 covers 16 residues. V lost 5 bases, J lost 1 base, and 11 bases stayed unmatched. This CDR3 is CASSPTGAYQSYEQYF. DNA for the CDR3: TGTGCCAGCAGCCCTACAGGGGCTTATCAATCCTACGAGCAGTACTTC.

This chain uses TRBV7-9 with TRBJ2-3; a weak D match, TRBD2 (5 bases). CDR3 size: 14 residues. V gave up 5 bases and J gave up 15 bases, with 24 bases separating them. CDR1 is SEHNR and CDR2 is FQNEAQ in the germline V gene (reference sequence). The CDR3 nucleotides are TGTGCCAGCAGCCCGACTTCTAGCACAGATACGCGATATTTT. Translating gives CASSPTSSTDTRYF.

This rearrangement joins TRBV7-2 to TRBJ2-7; 9 bases are shared with TRBD2. Trimming cost V 4 bases and J 4 bases; bases outside gene matches: 11. Germline CDR1 SGHTA, CDR2 FQGNSA. The CDR3 covers 16 residues. CDR3 loop: CASSSPGLAGRYEQYF. DNA of the CDR3: TGTGCCAGCAGCTCCCCGGGTCTAGCGGGAAGATACGAGCAGTACTTC.

The chain employs TRBV29-1 and TRBJ2-3, with 7 bases identical to TRBD2. The V gene's germline CDR1 is SQVTM and CDR2 ANQGSEA. The CDR3 extends over 15 amino acids. V lost 1 base to trimming and J lost 0 bases; unmatched junction nucleotides: 4. CDR3 DNA sequence: TGCAGCGTTGAAGGACGGGACTACAGCACAGATACGCAGTATTTT. Its protein is CSVEGRDYSTDTQYF.

This clonotype was detected a few times. This sequence joins TRBV27 and TRBJ2-1; TRBD1 aligns across 9 bases. J was trimmed by 3 bases and V by 4 bases; bases with no gene match: 1. This CDR3 is 14 amino acids long. The germline V gene has CDR1 MNHEY and CDR2 SMNVEV (reference sequence). The chain's CDR3 is CASSYRGLYNEQFF. The CDR3 coding sequence is TGTGCCAGCAGTTACAGGGGGCTCTACAATGAGCAGTTCTTC.

This clonotype was counted between two and nine times. This chain connects TRBV7-2 to TRBJ2-7, with TRBD1 as a possible D gene (6 bases). Per the germline V gene, CDR1 is SGHTA and CDR2 is FQGNSA. The ends were cut back, 3 bases at V and 2 bases at J, with 20 bases in the middle. CDR3 size: 17 residues. The CDR3 region has the DNA TGTGCCAGCAGCTTGACGGGGACACAACTATATCCCTACGAGCAGTACTTC. Translation: CASSLTGTQLYPYEQYF.

The chain uses TRBV4-2 and TRBJ2-5, with TRBD1 identical over 10 bases. The better agreement between TRBJ2-7 and the DNA end casts doubt on the J call. The CDR3 spans 18 residues. Germline lookup yields CDR1 LGHNA and CDR2 YNFKEQ. The DNA of the CDR3 is TGTGCCAGCAGCCATGAGACAGGGGGCCGAAATGGTTACTACGAGCAGTACTTC. Its translation: CASSHETGGRNGYYEQYF.